The 18 T cell receptor beta chains below come from one sample, sequenced in a study of blood T cell repertoires in COVID-19 (dated by TCRdb to about 2020). The method behind the library was the immunoSEQ multiplex PCR assay. TCRdb took this table from immuneACCESS and kept in-frame rearrangements with V and J called. Such tables lack part of the clones; where checked against another copy, unresolved V genes explain under half of the gap, and the rest is unexplained. The sample table contains 250,000 to 350,000 clones; only one count was recorded for under 90% of them. The top ten hold 0.94% of the sample. Material for sequencing was peripheral blood. These receptors came from a woman in her forties who had recovered from COVID-19.

J is TRBJ2-2 and V is TRBV11-3; 9 nucleotides agree with TRBD2. V trimming: 3 bases; J trimming: 2 bases; junction bases outside the gene matches: 4. The CDR3 has 16 residues. Germline V gene sequence: CDR1 SGHNT, CDR2 YENEEA. The chain's CDR3 is CASSFRLAENTGELFF. CDR3 bases: TGTGCCAGCAGCTTCCGACTAGCGGAAAACACCGGGGAGCTGTTTTTT. Combining the CDR3 with reference TRBV11-3 and TRBJ2-2 gives the whole variable domain EAGVVQSPRYKIIEKKQPVAFWCNPISGHNTLYWYLQNLGQGPELLIRYENEEAVDDSQLPKDRFSAERLKGVDSTLKIQPAELGDSAVYLCASSFRLAENTGELFFGEGSRLTVL.

The chain recombines TRBV3-1 (or the pseudogene TRBV3-2) with TRBJ1-2; D unresolved. Germline lookup yields CDR1 LGHDT and CDR2 YNNKEL (reference sequence). CDR3 length equals 16 residues. The ends were cut back, 0 bases at V and 8 bases at J, with 19 bases in the middle. The CDR3, as DNA: TGTGCCAGCAGCCAAGATGCCTACGCGAGAGCGGGGGGCTACACCTTC. Translation gives CASSQDAYARAGGYTF.

This clone was picked up one time. The gene calls are TRBV6-4 and TRBJ2-3, with D perhaps TRBD2 (5 bases). V lost 4 bases and J lost 0, with 5 bases in between. The CDR3 length is 13 residues. Germline CDR1 reads MRHNA; CDR2 reads SNTAGT. This chain's CDR3 is CASSGGSTDTQYF. Here the CDR3 DNA reads TGTGCCAGCAGTGGCGGGAGCACAGATACGCAGTATTTT.

The sample holds a few counts of this clone. The chain employs TRBV2 and TRBJ2-5; TRBD2 aligns across 12 bases. The ends lost 8 bases at V and 4 bases at J; junction bases unmatched: 8. The V gene's germline CDR1 is SNHLY and CDR2 FYNNEI. This CDR3 region has 15 residues. The CDR3 coding sequence is TGTGCCAGCGGCCCGGGACTAGCGGGCGGAGAGACCCAGTACTTC. Translated: CASGPGLAGGETQYF.

This clone was recorded only once. The gene calls are TRBV2 and TRBJ1-4, with D unresolved. Germline assignment: CDR1 SNHLY and CDR2 FYNNEI. With 9 bases removed from V and 0 bases from J, the gap between germline ends came to 8 bases. The CDR3 loop spans 13 amino acids. The CDR3 region is CASNLATNEKLFF. CDR3 nucleotides: TGTGCCAGTAATCTAGCAACTAATGAAAAACTGTTTTTT.

The V call is TRBV6-1, the J call TRBJ2-1; no clear D gene. The V end was cut by 0 bases, the J end by 5 bases, with 11 bases between. Germline assignment: CDR1 MNHNS and CDR2 SASEGT. The CDR3 consists of 15 residues. The CDR3: CASSEALPGDNEQFF. CDR3 sequence (DNA): TGTGCCAGCAGTGAAGCGCTCCCGGGTGACAATGAGCAGTTCTTC.

This chain uses TRBV30 with TRBJ2-3, with D uncertain. Between the trimmed V and J ends, which lost 3 bases and 3 bases, there was a span of 10 bases. CDR1 and CDR2 (germline): GTSNPN, SVGIG (reference sequence). The CDR3 runs to 13 residues. The CDR3 is CAWRLGKTDTQYF. CDR3 nucleotides: TGTGCCTGGAGATTGGGCAAAACAGATACGCAGTATTTT.

The chain recombines TRBV10-1 with TRBJ1-6, with a possible D match to TRBD1 (5 bases). Trimming left V 6 bases short and J 11 bases short, with 11 bases between. This CDR3 contains 12 residues. Germline-derived CDR1 and CDR2 are WNHNN and SYGVQD (reference sequence). CDR3 amino acids: CASRRAGAPLHF. CDR3 sequence (DNA): TGCGCCAGCAGGAGAGCGGGGGCACCCCTCCACTTT.

This chain uses TRBV14 with TRBJ1-5, with no clear D. The CDR3 covers 13 residues. CDR1 is SGHDN, CDR2 FVKESK, per germline. V shed 4 bases and J shed 6 bases, with 10 bases lying between them. The CDR3 here is CASSLGRGQPQHF. The CDR3 region has the DNA TGTGCCAGCAGCCTCGGTCGGGGTCAGCCCCAGCATTTT.

This clone was detected only once. V is TRBV5-1 and J is TRBJ1-2; 9 bases align to TRBD1. The CDR3 covers 15 residues. Trimming cost V 6 bases and J 5 bases; bases outside gene matches: 11. Germline CDR1 reads SGHRS; CDR2 reads YFSETQ. This CDR3 reads CASTGTGTGTYGYTF. The DNA of the CDR3 is TGCGCCAGCACCGGGACAGGGACCGGGACTTATGGCTACACCTTC.

The chain combines TRBV4-2 with TRBJ2-1, with TRBD2 matching 11 bases. The CDR3 covers 20 residues. Germline V gene sequence: CDR1 LGHNA, CDR2 YNFKEQ. V was clipped by 2 bases and J by 5 bases; unmatched bases: 17. The CDR3 spells CASSQRGTRGLAGGDNEQFF. As DNA, the CDR3 is TGTGCCAGCAGCCAAAGGGGGACCCGTGGGCTAGCGGGAGGTGACAATGAGCAGTTCTTC.

This rearrangement joins TRBV9 to TRBJ1-2; D is unresolved. The CDR3 has 15 amino acids. The ends were cut back, 2 bases at V and 0 bases at J, with 11 bases in the middle. Looked up from germline, CDR1 is SGDLS and CDR2 is YYNGEE. CDR3 residues: CASSVHTGANYGYTF. Written as DNA, the CDR3 is TGTGCCAGCAGCGTTCACACCGGAGCTAACTATGGCTACACCTTC.

This rearrangement joins TRBV24-1 to TRBJ2-3; 8 bases agree with TRBD2. CDR1 and CDR2 from the germline V gene are KGHDR and SFDVKD. V lost 5 bases and J lost 5; bases outside the gene matches: 5. This CDR3 comprises 14 residues. The CDR3 nucleotides are TGTGCCACCAGTGGAGCGGGAGCTGGAGATACGCAGTATTTT. Amino acid sequence: CATSGAGAGDTQYF.

The chain employs TRBV27 and TRBJ2-5, with TRBD2 matching 14 bases. The germline V gene encodes CDR1 MNHEY and CDR2 SMNVEV (reference sequence). The CDR3 runs 14 residues. J lost 8 bases, V lost 5 bases, and 4 bases had no gene match. In DNA form, the CDR3 reads TGTGCCAGCAGTAAGGGACTAGCGGGAGTTACCCAGTACTTC. As protein: CASSKGLAGVTQYF.

The chain recombines TRBV5-1 with TRBJ2-7; 9 bases are a match to TRBD1. This CDR3 has 14 amino acids. Trimming removed 4 bases from V and 5 bases from J; junction bases left unmatched: 7. Germline lookup yields CDR1 SGHRS and CDR2 YFSETQ. CDR3 nucleotide sequence: TGCGCCAGCAGCCAGGGACAGGGATTTGACGAGCAGTACTTC. It codes for CASSQGQGFDEQYF.

The gene calls are TRBV11-2 and TRBJ2-1; no clear D gene. This CDR3 comprises 14 residues. The V gene's germline CDR1 is SGHAT and CDR2 FQNNGV. Trimming shortened V by 1 base and J by 2 bases, and 6 bases separated the two germline ends. The CDR3 DNA reads TGTGCCAGCAGCTTAGTGGGCACCTACAATGAGCAGTTCTTC. Encoded protein: CASSLVGTYNEQFF.

This chain links TRBV27 with TRBJ1-1; D remains unclear. V lost 1 base, J lost 1 base, and 7 bases lay in between. The CDR3 consists of 14 residues. Germline-derived CDR1 and CDR2 are MNHEY and SMNVEV (reference sequence). The CDR3 DNA follows: TGTGCCAGCAGTTTATTGGCGGGGAACACTGAAGCTTTCTTT. Its translation: CASSLLAGNTEAFF.

The V call is TRBV20-1, the J call TRBJ2-7; D gene uncertain. The CDR3 contains 11 residues. CDR1 DFQATT and CDR2 SNEGSKA come from the germline V gene (reference sequence). CDR3 amino acids: CSFATSYEQYF. The CDR3 nucleotides are TGCAGCTTTGCTACCTCCTACGAGCAGTACTTC.